A single sample gave rise to the 4 T cell receptor beta chains below, sequenced in a study of CD8 T cells in Susac syndrome. It was with random hexamers that 0.5 to 1 ug RNA was reverse transcribed. From the immunoSEQ multiplex PCR reads, TCRdb called clonotypes with MiXCR, one entry per CDR3 protein. The sample carries roughly 220,000 distinct CDR3 sequences, less than 95% recorded once. The specimen was CD4+ T cells from PBMCs. The receptor set was obtained from a human donor with Susac syndrome.

This rearrangement joins TRBV10-3 to TRBJ1-1, with TRBD1 as a possible D gene (5 bases). Germline V lookup: CDR1 ENHRY, CDR2 SYGVKD. V was shortened by 4 bases and J by 8 bases, with 11 bases between the two germline ends. This CDR3 spans 12 amino acids. CDR3 residues: CAISAEKGEAFF. The DNA of the CDR3 is TGTGCCATCAGTGCGGAGAAGGGGGAAGCTTTCTTT.

This rearrangement joins TRBV3-1 to TRBJ2-5; 11 nucleotides align to TRBD2. Germline V gives CDR1 LGHDT, CDR2 YNNKEL (reference sequence). This CDR3 is 17 amino acids long. The V gene end was trimmed by 4 bases and the J gene end by 3 bases; junction bases not matched to a gene: 10. The CDR3 nucleotides are TGTGCCAGCAGCCGGGACAGCCGACTAGCGGGGAAAGAGACCCAGTACTTC. Protein: CASSRDSRLAGKETQYF.

A single count supports this clonotype. The chain employs TRBV5-4 and TRBJ2-2; 9 nucleotides line up with TRBD2. The V segment lost 5 bases and the J segment 4 bases; nucleotides outside the gene matches: 9. The germline CDR1 and CDR2 sequences are SGHNT and YYREEE (reference sequence). This CDR3 comprises 16 residues. In DNA form, the CDR3 reads TGTGCCAGCAGTTTAGGGCTAGCGGGGACCACCGGGGAGCTGTTTTTT. The encoded protein is CASSLGLAGTTGELFF.

V gene TRBV2 combines with J gene TRBJ1-6; D is possibly TRBD1 (5 bases). Trimming left V 5 bases short and J 11 bases short, with 13 bases between. Germline V CDR1 and CDR2: SNHLY, FYNNEI. This CDR3 comprises 13 residues. CDR3 residues: CASSRDRAAPLHF. The CDR3 nucleotides read TGTGCCAGCAGTCGGGACCGAGCGGCACCCCTCCACTTT.